This T cell receptor (beta chain) was recorded in a study of cytomegalovirus exposure and HLA in healthy donors. At the level of the study: Later analysis reported that the approximately 130 validation repertoires shared the platform of the approximately 690 first-cohort repertoires. General observations from the study: Most TCR sequences showed up rarely, but some public TCRs showed up in many donors. Subsequent analysis showed first-cohort TCR clusters tending to co-occur in around 110 validation repertoires.

V lost 4 bases to trimming and J lost 0 bases, with 12 bases between them. Per germline, CDR1 MDHEN and CDR2 SYDVKM. CDR3 length: 16 amino acids. Notes on this clone: Its antigen is unidentified.

TCRdb's copy holds only in-frame clones and misses some; the assay was immunoSEQ multiplex PCR. The table shows a few hundred thousand clones, with around 87% occurring only once. Sequencing was performed on PBMCs. The genes are TRBV28 and TRBJ1-4; D unresolved. The origin of this receptor is a young woman in good health and CMV-seronegative. CDR3 region: CASSSWTQATNEKLFF. The DNA for the CDR3 is TGTGCCAGCAGTTCCTGGACTCAAGCAACTAATGAAAAACTGTTTTTT.